A single sample is the source of the 11 T cell receptor beta chains below, sequenced in a study of CD8+ T cells in alopecia areata. Reverse transcribed after extraction, RNA yielded cDNA as the sequencing template. Generated by immunoSEQ multiplex PCR, the TCRdb table keeps only in-frame clones and is missing some. The table includes 200,000 to 250,000 clones, 57% detected once. The sequencing used CD4+ T cells sorted from blood, collected at week 0. The receptors here all came from a human donor with alopecia areata.

This chain joins TRBV6-6 and TRBJ2-7; D gene unclear. The CDR3 spans 16 residues. Germline V gene data show CDR1 as MNHNY and CDR2 as SVGAGI (reference sequence). Trimming pared 6 bases from V and 0 bases from J, leaving 18 bases between. In DNA form, the CDR3 reads TGTGCCAGCAGCCCGCCGGAGCGTCGTAGCTCCTACGAGCAGTACTTC. Translation gives CASSPPERRSSYEQYF.

Only a few counts were recorded for this clone. At the DNA level, this CDR3 is encoded by other sequences in the same sample as well. The chain is built from TRBV5-1 and TRBJ1-5; a possible D gene is TRBD1 (5 bases). Germline loops: CDR1 SGHRS, CDR2 YFSETQ. This CDR3 is built from 15 residues. V was shortened by 0 bases and J by 2 bases, with 9 bases between the two germline ends. CDR3 bases: TGCGCCAGCAGCTTGGCCGGGGGAGGCAATCAGCCCCAGCATTTT. This encodes CASSLAGGGNQPQHF.

There are a few counts of this clone. This chain uses TRBV4-1 with TRBJ2-6, with 12 bases matching TRBD1. Trimming took 4 bases from V and 2 from J; bases not matched to a gene: 6. CDR3 size: 18 residues. CDR1 and CDR2 from the germline V gene are MGHRA and YSYEKL. The CDR3: CASSPGGQGAAGANVLTF. CDR3 sequence (DNA): TGCGCCAGCAGCCCAGGGGGACAGGGGGCAGCTGGGGCCAACGTCCTGACTTTC.

This chain connects TRBV29-1 to TRBJ2-7, with D perhaps being TRBD1 or TRBD2 (5 bases each). The CDR3 runs 15 residues. Looked up from germline, CDR1 is SQVTM and CDR2 is ANQGSEA. Trimming removed 4 bases from V and 5 bases from J, with 21 bases in between. CDR3 coding DNA: TGCAGCGTTGCTCGAGGGGCTAGCAGTGGGGACGAGCAGTACTTC. This translates into CSVARGASSGDEQYF.

The chain recombines TRBV30 with TRBJ1-1; TRBD1 is a possible D gene (5 bases). V was pared by 3 bases and J by 1 base, with 9 bases between. The CDR3 sequence is 13 residues long. The germline V gene encodes CDR1 GTSNPN and CDR2 SVGIG (reference sequence). The CDR3 nucleotides are TGTGCCTGGAGGAGGGGTTGGAACACTGAAGCTTTCTTT. Protein product: CAWRRGWNTEAFF.

The V gene is TRBV4-1, the J gene TRBJ2-6; no reliable D call. V lost 6 bases to trimming and J lost 0 bases, with 21 bases between them. Germline CDR1 and CDR2: MGHRA and YSYEKL. This CDR3 spans 19 amino acids. CDR3 sequence reads: CASRKGMLSNSSGANVLTF. DNA for the CDR3: TGCGCCAGCAGAAAAGGGATGTTGAGCAACTCCTCTGGGGCCAACGTCCTGACTTTC.

The V call is TRBV5-1, the J call TRBJ1-1; 7 nucleotides align to TRBD1. The CDR3 length is 13 residues. J was trimmed by 7 bases and V by 3 bases; bases with no gene match: 6. Germline values: CDR1 SGHRS, CDR2 YFSETQ. The CDR3 DNA reads TGCGCCAGCAGCTGGAACCGGGACAGTGAAGCTTTCTTT. It translates to CASSWNRDSEAFF. Full variable domain (outside the CDR3, taken from reference TRBV5-1 and TRBJ1-1): KAGVTQTPRYLIKTRGQQVTLSCSPISGHRSVSWYQQTPGQGLQFLFEYFSETQRNKGNFPGRFSGRQFSNSRSEMNVSTLELGDSALYLCASSWNRDSEAFFGQGTRLTVV.

This clone was picked up a small number of times. The rearrangement joins TRBV30 to TRBJ2-4; D possibly corresponds to TRBD2 (5 bases). CDR1 is GTSNPN and CDR2 is SVGIG in the germline V gene (reference sequence). The CDR3 has 12 amino acids. Trimming stripped 5 bases from V and 7 bases from J, with 12 bases between. The CDR3 DNA is TGTGCCTGGGACGGGGATGTGAACATTCAGTACTTC. This sequence encodes CAWDGDVNIQYF.

The chain couples TRBV25-1 to TRBJ1-5; no definite D call. The length of the CDR3 is 12 residues. Germline lookup yields CDR1 MGHDK and CDR2 SYGVNS. Trimming took 3 bases from V and 4 from J, leaving 4 bases between them. The CDR3 loop is CASSEPNQPQHF. Here the CDR3 DNA reads TGTGCCAGCAGTGAGCCGAATCAGCCCCAGCATTTT.

The chain has TRBV30 and TRBJ2-5; no reliable D call. Germline V gene data show CDR1 as GTSNPN and CDR2 as SVGIG (reference sequence). Trimming shortened V by 3 bases and J by 0 bases, and 11 bases separated the two germline ends. The CDR3 totals 14 residues. CDR3 nucleotide sequence: TGTGCCTGGAGCCCTGACAAGTACCAAGAGACCCAGTACTTC. Encoded protein: CAWSPDKYQETQYF. Using reference TRBV30 and TRBJ2-5 for the parts outside the CDR3, the full variable domain is SQTIHQWPATLVQPVGSPLSLECTVEGTSNPNLYWYRQAAGRGLQLLFYSVGIGQISSEVPQNLSASRPQDRQFILSSKKLLLSDSGFYLCAWSPDKYQETQYFGPGTRLLVL.

Concerning this clone itself: Other nucleotide sequences from this sample produce the same CDR3. The chain joins TRBV29-1 to TRBJ2-7, with 9 bases aligning to TRBD1. The V and J ends lost 7 bases and 2 bases, in that order; junction bases with no gene match: 3. CDR1 SQVTM and CDR2 ANQGSEA come from the germline V gene. This CDR3 is built from 12 residues. The CDR3 nucleotides read TGCAGCGGCGGACAGGGGACCTACGAGCAGTACTTC. This encodes CSGGQGTYEQYF.